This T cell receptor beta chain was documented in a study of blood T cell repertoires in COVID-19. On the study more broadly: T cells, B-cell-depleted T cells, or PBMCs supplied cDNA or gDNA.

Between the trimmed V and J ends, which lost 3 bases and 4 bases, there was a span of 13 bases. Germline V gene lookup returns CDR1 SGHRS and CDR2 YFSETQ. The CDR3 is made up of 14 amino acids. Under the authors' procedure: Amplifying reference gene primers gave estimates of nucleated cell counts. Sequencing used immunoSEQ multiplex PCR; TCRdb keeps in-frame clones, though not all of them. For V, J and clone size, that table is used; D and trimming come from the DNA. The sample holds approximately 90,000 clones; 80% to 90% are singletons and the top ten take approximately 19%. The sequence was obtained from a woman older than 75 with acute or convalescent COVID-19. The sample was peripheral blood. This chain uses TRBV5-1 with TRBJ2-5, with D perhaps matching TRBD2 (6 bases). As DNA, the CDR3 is TGCGCCAGCAGCTCCGGCGGGAACATAGAGACCCAGTACTTC. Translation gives CASSSGGNIETQYF. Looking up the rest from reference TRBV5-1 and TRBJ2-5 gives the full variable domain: KAGVTQTPRYLIKTRGQQVTLSCSPISGHRSVSWYQQTPGQGLQFLFEYFSETQRNKGNFPGRFSGRQFSNSRSEMNVSTLELGDSALYLCASSSGGNIETQYFGPGTRLLVL.